This TCR beta chain was retrieved from a study of post-analysis software for immune sequencing data. Overall study context: Multiple sclerosis in the patients followed relapsing-remitting, secondary progressive and progressive-relapsing courses.

Regarding the study as a whole: TRBV segments more frequent in patients than in controls numbered five and included TRBV5-6, TRBV5-1 and TRBV20-1. Versus controls, multiple sclerosis patients showed significantly lower diversity (normalized Chao1). Pronounced co-clustering by F measure was evident among identically batched samples.

Germline V CDR1 and CDR2: SSHAT, FNYEAQ (reference sequence). The CDR3 is made up of 15 amino acids. J lost 5 bases, V lost 1 base, and 5 bases had no gene match. Tagging with unique molecular identifiers was a feature of the TCR beta cDNA libraries. TCRdb itself ran the PCR reads through MiXCR, one entry per CDR3 protein. The table includes over 700,000 distinct CDR3 sequences, about 32% detected once. In the case of this clonotype: The antigen is not known. With a much larger clone just one base away, this may be a read error.

This clonotype was sampled from a girl aged 5 to 17 with multiple sclerosis. The sample consisted of blood. The chain uses TRBV7-7 and TRBJ2-7, with 10 bases lining up with TRBD2. CDR3 DNA: TGTGCCAGCAGCTTAGGAGCGGGAGGGCCGGACGAGCAGTACTTC. This sequence encodes CASSLGAGGPDEQYF.